This TCR beta chain was identified during a study of cytomegalovirus exposure and HLA in healthy donors. Study findings and constraints: Cytomegalovirus-associated TCR beta chains were listed, numbering 150 to 200.

To note about this clone: The antigen is undetermined.

CDR1 SGHTA and CDR2 FQGTGA come from the germline V gene. V was cut by 4 bases and J by 4 bases, with 8 bases left in between. This CDR3 comprises 13 residues. PCR amplification relied on 60 Vbeta primers (plus 13 Jbeta primers). Using immunoSEQ multiplex PCR, the repertoire was profiled, and TCRdb retains in-frame clones only, with some absent. The sample has 40,000 to 60,000 clones. This clonotype originated in a man aged 35-49 years in good health and CMV-seropositive. The chain recombines TRBV7-3 with TRBJ2-1; possible D gene TRBD2, 6 bases. The source material was PBMCs. Written as DNA, the CDR3 is TGTGCCAGCAGCTGGGACTGGTACAATGAGCAGTTCTTC. It encodes CASSWDWYNEQFF.